Sequencing of this TCR beta chain was carried out in a study of memory CD8 T cells in hepatitis C reinfection. Study overall: Late/post reinfection sampling occurred 12 to 24 weeks after detected reinfection.

Time point of the sample: late/post reinfection, 12 to 24 weeks after detection. Sorted cells were sequenced directly ex vivo without any in vitro expansion. At all three reinfection time points, viable CD3+ CD8+ CD45RO- cells from two donors served as controls. Germline V gene sequence: CDR1 SSHAT, CDR2 FNYEAQ (reference sequence). V lost 1 base and J lost 6, with 7 bases in between. The CDR3 is 13 residues long. Repertoires were generated with immunoSEQ multiplex PCR, while TCRdb's copy carries only in-frame clones and drops some. The table has approximately 49,000 clones, roughly nine tenths seen once.

This clonotype was sampled from a man between 18 and 29 years old with hepatitis C virus infection. The chain couples TRBV7-7 to TRBJ2-1; a possible D gene is TRBD1 (5 bases). Sample: naive CD8+ T cells sorted from blood. CDR3 DNA sequence: TGTGCCAGCAGCTTAGTCGACAGCAATGAGCAGTTCTTC. Its translation: CASSLVDSNEQFF.